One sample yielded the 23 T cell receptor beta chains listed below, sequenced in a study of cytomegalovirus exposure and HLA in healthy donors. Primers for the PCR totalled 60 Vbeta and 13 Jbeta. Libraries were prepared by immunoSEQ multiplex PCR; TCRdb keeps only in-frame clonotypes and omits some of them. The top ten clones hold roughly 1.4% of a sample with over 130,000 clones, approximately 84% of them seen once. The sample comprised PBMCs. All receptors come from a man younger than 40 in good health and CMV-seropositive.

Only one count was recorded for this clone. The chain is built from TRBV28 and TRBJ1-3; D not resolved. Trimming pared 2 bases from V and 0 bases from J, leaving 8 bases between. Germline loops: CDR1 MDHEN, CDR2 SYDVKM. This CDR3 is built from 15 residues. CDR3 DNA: TGTGCCAGCAGTTTAACAGCCCTCTCTGGAAACACCATATATTTT. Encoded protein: CASSLTALSGNTIYF.

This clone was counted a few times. CDR3: CASSYGRTNEKLFF. CDR3 coding DNA: TGTGCCAGCAGTTATGGGAGGACTAATGAAAAACTGTTTTTT. V usage is TRBV6-6 and J usage is TRBJ1-4; D is undetermined. CDR1 and CDR2 (germline): MNHNY, SVGAGI (reference sequence). This CDR3 has 14 residues. V dropped 3 bases and J dropped 2 bases, with 7 bases sitting between them.

For the CDR3, the DNA is TGTGCCAGCAGCCCTCAACCGGGGAATGAGCAGTTCTTC. Translation gives CASSPQPGNEQFF. The chain joins TRBV7-9 to TRBJ2-1; weak D call: TRBD2 (5 bases). The CDR3 loop spans 13 amino acids. Per the germline V gene, CDR1 is SEHNR and CDR2 is FQNEAQ (reference sequence). V was cut by 5 bases and J by 7 bases, with 12 bases left in between. The whole variable domain, remainder taken from reference TRBV7-9 and TRBJ2-1, is DTGVSQNPRHKITKRGQNVTFRCDPISEHNRLYWYRQTLGQGPEFLTYFQNEAQLEKSRLLSDRFSAERPKGSFSTLEIQRTEQGDSAMYLCASSPQPGNEQFFGPGTRLTVL.

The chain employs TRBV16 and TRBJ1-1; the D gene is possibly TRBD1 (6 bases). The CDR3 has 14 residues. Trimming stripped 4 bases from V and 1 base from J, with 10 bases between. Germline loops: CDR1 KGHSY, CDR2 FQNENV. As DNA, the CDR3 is TGTGCCAGCAGCCCGGACAGTAAGAACACTGAAGCTTTCTTT. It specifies CASSPDSKNTEAFF.

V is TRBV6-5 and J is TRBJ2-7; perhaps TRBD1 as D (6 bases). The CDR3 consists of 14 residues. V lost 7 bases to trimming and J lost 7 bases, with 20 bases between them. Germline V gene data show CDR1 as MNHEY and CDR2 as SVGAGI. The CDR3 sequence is CASKPDTGLGEQYF. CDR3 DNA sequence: TGTGCCAGCAAGCCCGATACAGGGCTAGGGGAGCAGTACTTC.

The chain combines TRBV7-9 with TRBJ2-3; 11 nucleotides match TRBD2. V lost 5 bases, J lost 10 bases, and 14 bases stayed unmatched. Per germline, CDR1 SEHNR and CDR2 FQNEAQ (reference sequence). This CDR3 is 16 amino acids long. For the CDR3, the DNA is TGTGCCAGCAGCCAAAAGACTAGCGGGATTACAGGGGCGCAGTATTTT. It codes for CASSQKTSGITGAQYF.

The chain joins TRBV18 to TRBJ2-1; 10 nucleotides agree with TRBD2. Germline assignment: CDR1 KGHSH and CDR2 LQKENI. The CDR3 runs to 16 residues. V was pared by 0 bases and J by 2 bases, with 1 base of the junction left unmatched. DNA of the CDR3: TGTGCCAGCTCACCACCGAGCGGGGGGGCCTACAATGAGCAGTTCTTC. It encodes CASSPPSGGAYNEQFF.

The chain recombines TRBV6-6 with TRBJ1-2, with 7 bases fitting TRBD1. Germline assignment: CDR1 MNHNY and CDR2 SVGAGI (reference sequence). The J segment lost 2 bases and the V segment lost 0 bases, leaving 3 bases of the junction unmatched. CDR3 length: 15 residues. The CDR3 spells CASSYSAGGNYGYTF. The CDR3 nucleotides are TGTGCCAGCAGTTACTCGGCAGGGGGAAACTATGGCTACACCTTC.

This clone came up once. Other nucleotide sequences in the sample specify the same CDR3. CDR3 region: CASSLYGGARYEQYF. The CDR3 bases are TGTGCCAGCAGTTTATATGGGGGGGCGAGGTACGAGCAGTACTTC. The rearrangement links TRBV28 to TRBJ2-7, with D possibly being TRBD2 (7 bases). Trimming took off 1 base at V and 4 bases at J, with 14 bases between the two ends. Germline V gene lookup returns CDR1 MDHEN and CDR2 SYDVKM. CDR3 length: 15 amino acids.

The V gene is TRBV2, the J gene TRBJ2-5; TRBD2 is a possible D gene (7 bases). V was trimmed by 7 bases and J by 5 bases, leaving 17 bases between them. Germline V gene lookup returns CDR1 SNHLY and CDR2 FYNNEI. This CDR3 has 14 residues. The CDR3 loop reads CASTKGGAAETQYF. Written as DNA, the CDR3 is TGTGCCAGCACCAAGGGGGGGGCGGCGGAGACCCAGTACTTC.

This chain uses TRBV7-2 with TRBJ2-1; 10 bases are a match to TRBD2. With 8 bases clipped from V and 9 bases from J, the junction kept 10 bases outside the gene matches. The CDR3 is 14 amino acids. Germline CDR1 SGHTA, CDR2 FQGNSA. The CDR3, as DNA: TGTGCCAGCTTAAAGCGGGAGGGCCGAGGTGAGCAGTTCTTC. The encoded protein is CASLKREGRGEQFF.

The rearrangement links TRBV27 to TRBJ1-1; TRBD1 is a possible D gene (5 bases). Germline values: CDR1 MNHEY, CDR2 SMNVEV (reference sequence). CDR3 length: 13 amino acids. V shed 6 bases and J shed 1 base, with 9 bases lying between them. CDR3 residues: CASSPGQNTEAFF. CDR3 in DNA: TGTGCCAGCAGCCCCGGACAGAACACTGAAGCTTTCTTT.

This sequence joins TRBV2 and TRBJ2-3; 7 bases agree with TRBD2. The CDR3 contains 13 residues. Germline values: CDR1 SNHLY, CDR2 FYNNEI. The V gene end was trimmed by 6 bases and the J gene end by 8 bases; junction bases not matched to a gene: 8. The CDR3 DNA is TGTGCCAGCAGGGCCCGGGACTACGGTACGCAGTATTTT. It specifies CASRARDYGTQYF.

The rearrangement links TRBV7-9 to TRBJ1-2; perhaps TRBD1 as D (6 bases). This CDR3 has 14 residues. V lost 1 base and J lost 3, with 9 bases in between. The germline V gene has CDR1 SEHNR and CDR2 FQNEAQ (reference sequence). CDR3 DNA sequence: TGTGCCAGCAGCTTAGGGGCAGGGGACTATGGCTACACCTTC. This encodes CASSLGAGDYGYTF.

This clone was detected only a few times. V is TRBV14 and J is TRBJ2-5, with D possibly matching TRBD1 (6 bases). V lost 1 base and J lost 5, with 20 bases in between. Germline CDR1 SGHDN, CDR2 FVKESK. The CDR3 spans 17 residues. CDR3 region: CASSQVRTDEFWETQYF. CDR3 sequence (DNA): TGTGCCAGCAGCCAAGTAAGGACAGACGAGTTTTGGGAGACCCAGTACTTC.

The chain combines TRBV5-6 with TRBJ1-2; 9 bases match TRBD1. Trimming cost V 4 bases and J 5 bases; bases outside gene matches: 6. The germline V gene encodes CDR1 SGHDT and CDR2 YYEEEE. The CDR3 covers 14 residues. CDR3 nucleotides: TGTGCCAGCAGCCCCGGGACAGGGACTTATGGCTACACCTTC. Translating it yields CASSPGTGTYGYTF.

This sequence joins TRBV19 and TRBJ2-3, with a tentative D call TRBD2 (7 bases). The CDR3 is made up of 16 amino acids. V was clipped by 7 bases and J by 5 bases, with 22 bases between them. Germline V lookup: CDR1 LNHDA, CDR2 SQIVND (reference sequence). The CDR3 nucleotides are TGTGCCAGTAATCGCAGGACGGGGGGCTACGGAGATACGCAGTATTTT. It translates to CASNRRTGGYGDTQYF.

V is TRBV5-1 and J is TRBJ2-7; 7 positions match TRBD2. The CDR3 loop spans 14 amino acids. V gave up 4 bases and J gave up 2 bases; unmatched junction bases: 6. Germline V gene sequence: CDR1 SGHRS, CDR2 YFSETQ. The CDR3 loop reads CASSGEGAAYEQYF. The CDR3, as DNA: TGCGCCAGCAGCGGGGAGGGCGCAGCCTACGAGCAGTACTTC. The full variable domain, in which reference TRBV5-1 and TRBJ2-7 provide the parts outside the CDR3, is KAGVTQTPRYLIKTRGQQVTLSCSPISGHRSVSWYQQTPGQGLQFLFEYFSETQRNKGNFPGRFSGRQFSNSRSEMNVSTLELGDSALYLCASSGEGAAYEQYFGPGTRLTVT.

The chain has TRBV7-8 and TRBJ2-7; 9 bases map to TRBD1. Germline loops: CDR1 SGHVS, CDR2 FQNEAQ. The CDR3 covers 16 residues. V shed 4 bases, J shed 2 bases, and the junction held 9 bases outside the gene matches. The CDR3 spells CASSSYGDRAAYEQYF. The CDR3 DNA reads TGTGCCAGCAGCTCATACGGGGACAGGGCGGCCTACGAGCAGTACTTC.

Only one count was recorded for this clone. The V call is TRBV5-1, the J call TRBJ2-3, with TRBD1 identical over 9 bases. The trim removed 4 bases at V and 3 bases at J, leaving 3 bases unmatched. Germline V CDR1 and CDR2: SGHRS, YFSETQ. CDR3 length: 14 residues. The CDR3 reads CASSRQGETDTQYF. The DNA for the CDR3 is TGCGCCAGCAGCCGACAGGGGGAAACAGATACGCAGTATTTT.

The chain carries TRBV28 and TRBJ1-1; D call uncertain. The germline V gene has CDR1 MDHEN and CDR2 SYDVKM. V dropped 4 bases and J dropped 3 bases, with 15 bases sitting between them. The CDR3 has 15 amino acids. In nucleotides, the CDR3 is TGTGCCAGCAGTTCGGCCCTAGACGGATACACTGAAGCTTTCTTT. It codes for CASSSALDGYTEAFF.

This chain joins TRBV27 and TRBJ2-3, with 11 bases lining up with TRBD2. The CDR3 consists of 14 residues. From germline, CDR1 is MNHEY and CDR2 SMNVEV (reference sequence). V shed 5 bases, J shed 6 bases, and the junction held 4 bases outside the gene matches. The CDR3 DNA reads TGTGCCAGCAGTAGATGGACTAGCGGGGATACGCAGTATTTT. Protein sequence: CASSRWTSGDTQYF.

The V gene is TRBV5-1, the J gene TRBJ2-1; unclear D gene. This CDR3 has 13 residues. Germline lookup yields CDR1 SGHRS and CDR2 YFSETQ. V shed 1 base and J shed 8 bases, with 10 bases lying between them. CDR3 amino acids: CASSLLSFHEQFF. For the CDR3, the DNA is TGCGCCAGCAGCTTGCTTAGTTTCCATGAGCAGTTCTTC.